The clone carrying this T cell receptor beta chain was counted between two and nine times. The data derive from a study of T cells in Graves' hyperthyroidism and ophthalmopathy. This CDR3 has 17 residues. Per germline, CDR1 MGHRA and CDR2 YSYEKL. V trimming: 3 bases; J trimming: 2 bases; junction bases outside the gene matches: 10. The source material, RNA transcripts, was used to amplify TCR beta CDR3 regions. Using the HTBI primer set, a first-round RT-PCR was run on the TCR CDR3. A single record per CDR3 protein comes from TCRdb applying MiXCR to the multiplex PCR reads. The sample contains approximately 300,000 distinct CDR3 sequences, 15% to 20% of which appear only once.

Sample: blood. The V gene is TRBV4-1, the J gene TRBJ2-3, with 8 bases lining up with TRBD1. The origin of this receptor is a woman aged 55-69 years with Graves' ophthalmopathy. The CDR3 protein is CASSQFPPDRVTDTQYF. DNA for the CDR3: TGCGCCAGCAGCCAGTTCCCCCCGGACAGGGTCACAGATACGCAGTATTTT.